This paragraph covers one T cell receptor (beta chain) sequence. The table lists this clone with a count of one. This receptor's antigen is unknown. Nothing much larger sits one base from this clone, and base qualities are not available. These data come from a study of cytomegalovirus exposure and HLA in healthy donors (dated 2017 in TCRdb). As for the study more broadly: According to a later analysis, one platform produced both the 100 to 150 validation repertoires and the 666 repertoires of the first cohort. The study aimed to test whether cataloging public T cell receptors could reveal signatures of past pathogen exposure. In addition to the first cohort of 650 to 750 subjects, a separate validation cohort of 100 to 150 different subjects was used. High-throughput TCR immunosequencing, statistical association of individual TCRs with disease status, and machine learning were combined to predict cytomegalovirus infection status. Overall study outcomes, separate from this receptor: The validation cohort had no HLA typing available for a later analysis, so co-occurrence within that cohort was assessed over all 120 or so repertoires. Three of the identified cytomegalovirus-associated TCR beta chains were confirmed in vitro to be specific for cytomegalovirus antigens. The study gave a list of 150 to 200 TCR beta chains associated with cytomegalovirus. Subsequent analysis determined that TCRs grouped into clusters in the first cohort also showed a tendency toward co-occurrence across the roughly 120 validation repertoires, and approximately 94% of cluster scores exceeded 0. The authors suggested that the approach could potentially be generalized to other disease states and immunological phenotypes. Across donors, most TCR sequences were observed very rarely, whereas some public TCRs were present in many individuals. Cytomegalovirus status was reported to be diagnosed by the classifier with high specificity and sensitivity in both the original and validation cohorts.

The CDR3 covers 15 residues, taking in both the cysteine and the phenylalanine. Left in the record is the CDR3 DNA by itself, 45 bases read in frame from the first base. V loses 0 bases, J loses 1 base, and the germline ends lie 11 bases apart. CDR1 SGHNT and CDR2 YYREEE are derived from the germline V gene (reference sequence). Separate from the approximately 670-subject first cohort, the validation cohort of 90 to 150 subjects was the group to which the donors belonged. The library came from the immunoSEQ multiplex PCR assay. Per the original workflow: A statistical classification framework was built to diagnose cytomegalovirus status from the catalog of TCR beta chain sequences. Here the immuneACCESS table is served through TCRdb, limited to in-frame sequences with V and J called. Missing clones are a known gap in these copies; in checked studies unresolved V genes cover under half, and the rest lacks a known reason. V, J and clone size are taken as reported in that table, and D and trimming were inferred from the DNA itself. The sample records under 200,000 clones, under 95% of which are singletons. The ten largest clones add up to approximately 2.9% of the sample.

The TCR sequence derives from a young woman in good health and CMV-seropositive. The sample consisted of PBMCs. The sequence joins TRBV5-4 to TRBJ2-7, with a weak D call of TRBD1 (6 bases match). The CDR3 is CASSLGEGTSYEQYF. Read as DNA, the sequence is TGTGCCAGCAGCTTGGGAGAGGGGACATCCTACGAGCAGTACTTC.